One sample yielded the 4 T cell receptor beta chains listed below, sequenced in a study of CD8 T cells in Susac syndrome. TEMRA sorting used CD27 and CD45RA to define memory subsets. A quantity of about 0.5 to 1 ug RNA underwent reverse transcription using random hexamers. In TCRdb, the immunoSEQ multiplex PCR reads were re-called with MiXCR into one record per CDR3 protein. The data contain more than 1,200 distinct CDR3 sequences, around 70% of them singletons. Sequencing was carried out using CD8+ TEMRA cells from PBMCs. The subset was: FACS-sorted terminally differentiated effector memory CD8+ T cells re-expressing CD45RA (CD8+ TEMRA). The receptor set was obtained from a human donor with Susac syndrome.

J is TRBJ1-1 and V is TRBV7-6; no firm D call. The germline V and J ends were trimmed by 5 bases and 3 bases, with 13 bases remaining between them. Germline V gene data show CDR1 as SGHVS and CDR2 as FNYEAQ. The CDR3 is made up of 14 amino acids. CDR3 nucleotides: TGTGCCAGCAGCCTTGGGTTTCAACACACTGAAGCTTTCTTT. It yields the protein CASSLGFQHTEAFF.

The V and J genes are TRBV6-1 and TRBJ2-2; the D is unclear. Germline V CDR1 and CDR2: MNHNS, SASEGT. Trimming pared 11 bases from V and 9 bases from J, leaving 13 bases between. This CDR3 is built from 11 residues. The CDR3 region is CASRSPWELFF. CDR3 bases: TGTGCCTCCCGTTCGCCGTGGGAGCTGTTTTTT.

This clonotype has only a few counts. This chain connects TRBV11-1 to TRBJ2-3, with D possibly matching TRBD1 (6 bases). The V gene lost 2 bases and the J gene lost 2 bases, with 23 bases spanning the gap. The CDR3 totals 19 residues. Germline CDR1 is SGHAT and CDR2 is FQDESV (reference sequence). CDR3: CASSLTWVGGLDYTDTQYF. The CDR3, as DNA: TGTGCCAGCAGCTTAACTTGGGTAGGGGGTCTCGATTACACAGATACGCAGTATTTT.

In regard to this clonotype: Possible read error: a much larger clone is one base away. The chain is built from TRBV4-3 and TRBJ1-1, with D possibly TRBD1 on 6 matching bases. This CDR3 contains 19 residues. CDR1 and CDR2 from the germline V gene are LGHNA and YSLEER. For the CDR3, the DNA is TGCGCCAGCAGCCAAGACTTGGAACAGGGAAGGTTTGCGGACACTGAAGTTTTCTTT. Translating gives CASSQDLEQGRFADTEVFF.